Listed below are T cell receptor beta chains from one sample, sequenced in a study of shared T cell receptors in the human thymus. Sequencing was performed with immunoSEQ multiplex PCR; in TCRdb, only in-frame clones are kept and a portion is missing. Of about 380,000 clones in the sample, over 90% were seen once. The specimen sequenced was thymocytes. The receptors derive from a human donor. Both conserved end residues are part of each CDR3. D genes are given only for firm matches. Size tells how often a clone was seen (once, few, many) or the class of an expanded clone, and some rows leave it out.

abundance	d_gene	v_gene	j_gene	CDR3nt	CDR3aa
.	.	TRBV20-1	TRBJ2-7	TGCAGTGCTACACCCTACGAGCAGTACTTC	CSATPYEQYF
.	TRBD2	TRBV10-1	TRBJ2-5	TGCGCCAGCAGTGAGTCCAGGACTAGCGGGAGGAGGACCCAGTACTTC	CASSESRTSGRRTQYF
.	TRBD2	TRBV30	TRBJ2-7	TGTGCCTGGAGTGGGGTAGCGGGAGACGAGCAGTACTTC	CAWSGVAGDEQYF
.	TRBD2	TRBV7-2	TRBJ2-4	TGTGCCAGCAGCTCCGGGACTAGCGGGTTAGCCAAAAACATTCAGTACTTC	CASSSGTSGLAKNIQYF
.	TRBD2	TRBV7-3	TRBJ2-1	TGTGCCAGCAGCATACAGCCGGGACTAGCGGGACCCCATGAGCAGTTCTTC	CASSIQPGLAGPHEQFF
.	.	TRBV14	TRBJ2-3	TGTGCCAGCAGCCAAGGGGTTATGGGGGGACATACGCAGTATTTT	CASSQGVMGGHTQYF
.	.	TRBV19	TRBJ2-3	TGTGCCAGTAAGGCAAGGGTATCTGCCGATACGCAGTATTTT	CASKARVSADTQYF
.	.	TRBV27	TRBJ2-1	TGTGCCAGCAGTTTTGGTATGAAGGGGGATGAGCAGTTCTTC	CASSFGMKGDEQFF
.	.	TRBV5-1	TRBJ2-5	TGCGCCAGCAGCCCAGGGGGGAAGTACCAAGAGACCCAGTACTTC	CASSPGGKYQETQYF
.	.	TRBV27	TRBJ2-2	TGTGCCAGCAGTTTAAGGTGGGCTGGCATCGGTCCCGGGGAGCTGTTTTTT	CASSLRWAGIGPGELFF
.	.	TRBV10-1	TRBJ2-7	TGCGCCAGCAGTGAGAGGGGGACTGAGTACGAGCAGTACTTC	CASSERGTEYEQYF
once	TRBD1	TRBV28	TRBJ2-5	TGTGCCAGCAGTCAAAACCGGGACAGGGGGAAGACCCAGTACTTC	CASSQNRDRGKTQYF
.	TRBD1	TRBV28	TRBJ1-2	TGTGCCAGCATTGGGGATCTTCGTACAGGGGCGTATGGCTACACCTTC	CASIGDLRTGAYGYTF
.	.	TRBV5-1	TRBJ1-2	TGCGCCACCCCGACCTGGGTCAGGCAGATAGCTGGCTACACCTTC	CATPTWVRQIAGYTF
.	TRBD1	TRBV27	TRBJ2-7	TGTGCCAGCAGACCCCTGAGAGGACAGGGCTACGAGCAGTACTTC	CASRPLRGQGYEQYF
.	.	TRBV2	TRBJ2-3	TGTGCCAGCACTTCTTCAATCGGGGTAGCGGAGACCACAGATACGCAGTATTTT	CASTSSIGVAETTDTQYF
.	.	TRBV10-3	TRBJ1-2	TGTGCCATCAGTGAGGCAGATGATATGTTTACCTACACCTTC	CAISEADDMFTYTF
.	TRBD2	TRBV7-9	TRBJ2-3	TGTGCCAGCAGCTCACCGTTGGTAGCGGGAGAGAAGGATACGCAGTATTTT	CASSSPLVAGEKDTQYF
.	.	TRBV4-1	TRBJ1-1	TGCGCCAGCAGCCGCAACCTGGGCCACACTGAAGCTTTCTTT	CASSRNLGHTEAFF
.	TRBD2	TRBV5-1	TRBJ2-1	TGCGCCAGCAGCGCTCTCGGGAGGGCGGGCAATGAGCAGTTCTTC	CASSALGRAGNEQFF
.	TRBD1	TRBV27	TRBJ1-1	TGTGCCAGCACCCAAACGACAGGGGTGAACACTGAAGCTTTCTTT	CASTQTTGVNTEAFF
.	.	TRBV12-5	TRBJ1-1	TGTGCTAGTGGTTTCCTGGGGGGGGAGAAGGAGAACACTGAAGCTTTCTTT	CASGFLGGEKENTEAFF
.	.	TRBV19	TRBJ2-7	TGTGCCAGTAGTACCCCAGGGGTTCCCTACGAGCAGTACTTC	CASSTPGVPYEQYF
.	TRBD2	TRBV4-1	TRBJ2-1	TGCGCCAGCAGCCAAGACCCCGGGACTAGCGGGTACAATGAGCAGTTCTTC	CASSQDPGTSGYNEQFF
.	.	TRBV11-2	TRBJ2-3	TGTGCCAGCAGCTTATCGGGTTACACAGATACGCAGTATTTT	CASSLSGYTDTQYF
.	.	TRBV5-1	TRBJ1-2	TGCGCCAGCAGCGTGGAGGCAGGGATAAACTATGGCTACACCTTC	CASSVEAGINYGYTF
.	TRBD2	TRBV30	TRBJ2-1	TGTGCCTGGAGTGTTAGCGGGAGCTCCTACAATGAGCAGTTCTTC	CAWSVSGSSYNEQFF
once	TRBD1	TRBV12-5	TRBJ1-2	TGTGCTAGTGGTTTGGTACTTAGACAGGGGGCAGGCTATGGCTACACCTTC	CASGLVLRQGAGYGYTF
.	TRBD2	TRBV6-5	TRBJ2-1	TGTGCCAGCAGTTACGAACTAGCGGGAGGGCTGAATGAGCAGTTCTTC	CASSYELAGGLNEQFF
.	.	TRBV4-1	TRBJ2-2	TGCGCCAGCAGCCAAGACGGAATTGGGGGGGCGCGGAACACCGGGGAGCTGTTTTTT	CASSQDGIGGARNTGELFF
once	TRBD1	TRBV14	TRBJ2-6	TGTGCCAGCAGCCAGACAGGGGGGACTGGGGCCAACGTCCTGACTTTC	CASSQTGGTGANVLTF
.	.	TRBV21-1	TRBJ2-2	TGTGCCAGCAGCAAAGTAGTTCCCGGCAATGCGAACACCGGGGAGCTGTTTTTT	CASSKVVPGNANTGELFF
.	.	TRBV10-3	TRBJ2-2	TGTGCCATCAGTGAGATCACAGGGGACTTTAACACCGGGGAGCTGTTTTTT	CAISEITGDFNTGELFF